Listed below are T cell receptor beta chains from one sample, sequenced in a study of blood T cell repertoires in COVID-19. The assay was immunoSEQ multiplex PCR, and TCRdb's table has in-frame clones only and misses some. The sample holds under 100,000 clones, around 92% seen once. Sequences were obtained from peripheral blood. The receptors stem from a woman aged 55-70 years with active COVID-19. Both conserved end residues are part of each CDR3. A D gene is named only where the DNA matches it firmly. The size field is filled for only some rows; it gives once, few, many or a size class.

j_call	d_call	v_call	clone_size	cdr3_nt	cdr3_aa
TRBJ1-2	NA	TRBV2	NA	TGTGCCAGCAGTGGCGATAACTATGGCTACACCTTC	CASSGDNYGYTF
TRBJ1-2	NA	TRBV18	NA	TGTGCCAGCTCACCACCATCCACCACTACTTATGGCTACACCTTC	CASSPPSTTTYGYTF
TRBJ2-1	TRBD2	TRBV28	once	TGTGCCAGCAGTCTAGGACTAGATGGTAATGAGCAGTTCTTC	CASSLGLDGNEQFF
TRBJ1-2	TRBD1	TRBV3-1/TRBV3-2	NA	TGTGCCAGCAGCCAGGACCGAGGGACAGCTAACTATGGCTACACCTTC	CASSQDRGTANYGYTF
TRBJ2-5	TRBD1	TRBV7-3	NA	TGTGCCAGCAGCCGGGGACAGGGGGAGACCCAGTACTTC	CASSRGQGETQYF
TRBJ1-2	NA	TRBV28	NA	TGTGCCAGCAGTTTAGTCAGGCGGGGCTATGGCTACACCTTC	CASSLVRRGYGYTF
TRBJ1-2	TRBD1	TRBV27	once	TGTGCCAGCAGTTCAAGGACAGGGAACTATGGCTACACCTTC	CASSSRTGNYGYTF
TRBJ2-3	NA	TRBV7-2	NA	TGTGCCAGCAGCTTAGGGCTGGCTTACACAGATACGCAGTATTTT	CASSLGLAYTDTQYF
TRBJ2-1	TRBD2	TRBV24-1	NA	TGTGCCACCAGTGATTTCGCGGGGGGGGCCTACAATGAGCAGTTCTTC	CATSDFAGGAYNEQFF
TRBJ1-6	TRBD1	TRBV5-1	NA	TGCGCCAGCAGCTTGGAGGGGGCCGCCTCACCCCTCCACTTT	CASSLEGAASPLHF
TRBJ1-2	NA	TRBV11-2	NA	TGTGCCAGCAGCTTAAGGACACCAACCGAGAGGTTC	CASSLRTPTERF
TRBJ2-3	TRBD2	TRBV27	NA	TGTGCCAGCAGCCCTCTAGCGGGACGTTGGGCAGATACGCAGTATTTT	CASSPLAGRWADTQYF
TRBJ1-6	TRBD1	TRBV28	NA	TGTGCCAGCAGTTTAAGGGGGGGACAGGGGAATTCACCCCTCCACTTT	CASSLRGGQGNSPLHF
TRBJ1-6	NA	TRBV28	NA	TGTGCCAGCAGTCGGGGGGTAAGGGATTCACCCCTCCACTTT	CASSRGVRDSPLHF
TRBJ1-5	NA	TRBV21-1	once	TGTGCCAGCAGCTCGCTGGGACAGGTCCCCTCTTTAAGCAATCAGCCCCAGCATTTT	CASSSLGQVPSLSNQPQHF
TRBJ1-1	TRBD1	TRBV2	once	TGTGCCAGCAGGAGGGACAGCGGATCCATTGTGAACACTGAAGCTTTCTTT	CASRRDSGSIVNTEAFF
TRBJ1-1	TRBD1	TRBV18	NA	TGTGCCAGCTCACGACAGGGGGCTGACACTGAAGCTTTCTTT	CASSRQGADTEAFF
TRBJ1-2	NA	TRBV28	NA	TGTGCCAGCAGTTTTGGAAGAGGGAGCTATGGCTACACCTTC	CASSFGRGSYGYTF
TRBJ1-1	NA	TRBV3-1/TRBV3-2	NA	TGTGCCAGCAGCCAAGATGGGAGGGGTGAAGCTTTCTTT	CASSQDGRGEAFF
TRBJ1-1	NA	TRBV5-4	once	TGTGCCAGCAGCACGGGGGGGCGGCAGAACACTGAAGCTTTCTTT	CASSTGGRQNTEAFF
TRBJ2-7	TRBD1	TRBV7-3	once	TGTGCCAGCAGCCGTGGACAGGGGGCTTCCTACGAGCAGTACTTC	CASSRGQGASYEQYF
TRBJ2-7	NA	TRBV12-3/TRBV12-4	NA	TGTGCCAGCAGTTTAGTACAGGGCTACGAGCAGTACTTC	CASSLVQGYEQYF
TRBJ2-5	NA	TRBV11-3	NA	TGTGCCAGCAGCTCCGACCGCCAGGGGACCCAGTACTTC	CASSSDRQGTQYF
TRBJ1-2	TRBD1	TRBV24-1	once	TGTGCCACCAGTGATCCTCGAGCAGGGGGGAACTATGGCTACACCTTC	CATSDPRAGGNYGYTF
TRBJ1-1	NA	TRBV6-5	NA	TGTGCCAGCAGCCTGACAGGAGTGAACACTGAAGCTTTCTTT	CASSLTGVNTEAFF
TRBJ1-6	NA	TRBV27	NA	TGTGCCAGCAGTTTTTATGGACAGACGTTCAGCTCCTATAATTCACCCCTCCACTTT	CASSFYGQTFSSYNSPLHF
TRBJ2-5	NA	TRBV28	NA	TGTGCCAGCACCAATCTAAGGAGGGAGACCCAGTACTTC	CASTNLRRETQYF
TRBJ1-1	NA	TRBV12-3/TRBV12-4	NA	TGTGCCAGCAGTTTAAACCTAAACACTGAAGCTTTCTTT	CASSLNLNTEAFF
TRBJ1-5	TRBD1	TRBV6-5	few	TGTGCCAGCAGAGGGACAGATAGCAATCAGCCCCAGCATTTT	CASRGTDSNQPQHF
TRBJ2-1	NA	TRBV11-2	once	TGTGCCAGCAGCTTACAGGCTTCATACAATGAGCAGTTCTTC	CASSLQASYNEQFF
TRBJ2-2	TRBD1	TRBV19	NA	TGTGCCAGTAGTTCGACAGGGGGGACCGGGGAGCTGTTTTTT	CASSSTGGTGELFF
TRBJ2-2	TRBD1	TRBV11-3	once	TGTGCCAGCAGCTTAGGACAGGGAAACACCGGGGAGCTGTTTTTT	CASSLGQGNTGELFF
TRBJ1-4	TRBD1	TRBV6-5	NA	TGTGCCAGCAGCCTTACTCAGGGGGCTAATGAAAAACTGTTTTTT	CASSLTQGANEKLFF
TRBJ1-6	NA	TRBV10-1	NA	TGCGCCAGCAGTGAGTGGTCAGGGCGGGGATCACCCCTCCACTTT	CASSEWSGRGSPLHF
TRBJ1-1	NA	TRBV6-2/TRBV6-3	NA	TGTGCCAGCAGTTACTTGCCTGGGGCGGGGACGAACACTGAAGCTTTCTTT	CASSYLPGAGTNTEAFF
TRBJ2-5	NA	TRBV15	NA	TGTGCCACCAGCAGAGATCTGGTCCAGGAGACCCAGTACTTC	CATSRDLVQETQYF
TRBJ2-7	TRBD1	TRBV28	once	TGTGCCAGCAACCCGGGACAGGGGTTCCACGAGCAGTACTTC	CASNPGQGFHEQYF
TRBJ2-1	NA	TRBV27	NA	TGTGCCAGCAGTTCTCCCAGGGCCCCTATCAATGAGCAGTTCTTC	CASSSPRAPINEQFF
TRBJ1-1	NA	TRBV5-1	NA	TGCGCCAGCAGCTTGAGGCCGGACAGGAACACTGAAGCTTTCTTT	CASSLRPDRNTEAFF
TRBJ2-7	NA	TRBV20-1	once	TGCAGTGTGAAGACATCGTACGAGCAGTACTTC	CSVKTSYEQYF
TRBJ1-6	NA	TRBV7-2	NA	TGTGCCAGCAGCTCCCCACGAGGGAATTCACCCCTCCACTTT	CASSSPRGNSPLHF
TRBJ1-2	NA	TRBV10-1	NA	TGCGCCAGCAGTGAGTCCTTTGGGGCGAGCTACACCTTC	CASSESFGASYTF
TRBJ1-5	TRBD1	TRBV10-3	NA	TGTGCCATCAGGGGACAGGGATCCAATCAGCCCCAGCATTTT	CAIRGQGSNQPQHF
TRBJ1-1	NA	TRBV2	NA	TGTGCCAGCAGTTTAGCCACTGAAGCTTTCTTT	CASSLATEAFF
TRBJ2-7	NA	TRBV5-1	NA	TGCGCCAGCAGCGTACCGGACTCGTACGAGCAGTACTTC	CASSVPDSYEQYF
TRBJ2-1	NA	TRBV25-1	NA	TGTGCCAGCAGTGTTCCCGAGAGCTCCTACAATGAGCAGTTCTTC	CASSVPESSYNEQFF
TRBJ2-3	TRBD1	TRBV10-1	NA	TGCGCCAGGAATTCCGGGACAGGGGTGGAAGATACGCAGTATTTT	CARNSGTGVEDTQYF
TRBJ1-1	TRBD1	TRBV6-5	once	TGTGCCAGCAGTTTTCCGGGGACAGGGAACACTGAAGCTTTCTTT	CASSFPGTGNTEAFF
TRBJ1-6	TRBD1	TRBV10-3	few	TGTGCCATCAGACAATCCTTGGGACAGAATTCACCCCTCCACTTT	CAIRQSLGQNSPLHF
TRBJ2-1	TRBD2	TRBV7-2	NA	TGTGCCAGCAGCTCGACTAGCGGGGGGGGTATCAATGAGCAGTTCTTC	CASSSTSGGGINEQFF
TRBJ2-7	NA	TRBV5-8	NA	TGTGCCAGCAGCTTCTCCGCAGGGGCCCAACACGAGCAGTACTTC	CASSFSAGAQHEQYF
TRBJ1-2	NA	TRBV28	NA	TGTGCCAGCAGGGCCCACCGAGGACAGTCTTTTAACTATGGCTACACCTTC	CASRAHRGQSFNYGYTF
TRBJ1-3	NA	TRBV19	NA	TGTGCCAGTAGTATCAGGACACCTAGCTCTGGAAACACCATATATTTT	CASSIRTPSSGNTIYF
TRBJ1-2	TRBD1	TRBV5-1	NA	TGCGCCAGCAGCTTGGGACAGGGGGTTGGCTACACCTTC	CASSLGQGVGYTF